The clone carrying this TCR beta chain was detected only a few times. Antigen unknown. The entry originates in a study of T cell repertoires in cytomegalovirus infection. Study information: Public TCR beta signatures provided an indication of both CMV infection and a matching HLA type.

The study's findings and limits: Within the response measured ex vivo, HLA-C-restricted CMV-specific TCR beta clonotypes were dominant. Identification of carriers of CMV plus the relevant HLA was achieved through cumulative public TCR beta family frequency.

TCRdb re-derived calls from the reads in MiXCR, one entry per CDR3 protein. The table shows around 350,000 distinct CDR3 sequences, with 15% to 20% occurring only once. The germline V gene encodes CDR1 SEHNR and CDR2 FQNEAQ (reference sequence). The CDR3 extends over 12 amino acids. The V end lost 3 bases, the J end lost 5 bases, and 7 bases lay between the germline ends. The chain is built from TRBV7-9 and TRBJ2-5; D is undetermined. Sequenced input: PBMCs. This TCR was sampled from a human donor in good health (CMV status not recorded). Some clones in this sample may be carry-over from other donors' samples. CDR3 sequence: CASSFRSETQYF. CDR3 nucleotides: TGTGCCAGCAGCTTCAGATCGGAGACCCAGTACTTC. The whole variable domain, filled in from reference TRBV7-9 and TRBJ2-5, reads DTGVSQNPRHKITKRGQNVTFRCDPISEHNRLYWYRQTLGQGPEFLTYFQNEAQLEKSRLLSDRFSAERPKGSFSTLEIQRTEQGDSAMYLCASSFRSETQYFGPGTRLLVL.